Listed below are T cell receptor beta chains from one sample, sequenced in a study of PD-L1 blockade in urothelial cancer. Sequencing used immunoSEQ multiplex PCR; TCRdb keeps in-frame clones, though not all of them. The sample yields approximately 58,000 clones, over 70% seen once. The sample here was PBMCs, taken around atezolizumab (anti-PD-L1) treatment. These receptors were obtained from a man aged 70 or older with urothelial cancer. CDR3s include the opening cysteine and the closing phenylalanine or tryptophan. The order of the fields is CDR3 protein, CDR3 DNA, D gene, J gene, clone size, V gene. A D gene is named only where the DNA matches it firmly. Clone size is shown for a subset of rows, as once, few, many or a class of expanded clone.

CDR3 protein: CASSPGEPTDTQYF
CDR3 DNA: TGCGCCAGCAGCCCGGGGGAGCCCACAGATACGCAGTATTTT
D gene: -
J gene: TRBJ2-3
clone size: once
V gene: TRBV5-1

CDR3 protein: CASSRDRGQRKLFF
CDR3 DNA: TGTGCCAGCTCCCGGGACAGGGGGCAAAGAAAACTGTTTTTT
D gene: TRBD1
J gene: TRBJ1-4
clone size: -
V gene: TRBV11-2

CDR3 protein: CASSQEGTARIGYTF
CDR3 DNA: TGTGCCAGCAGCCAAGAAGGGACAGCTCGAATAGGCTACACCTTC
D gene: TRBD1
J gene: TRBJ1-2
clone size: -
V gene: TRBV4-2

CDR3 protein: CASSLGLAGAGTQYF
CDR3 DNA: TGTGCCAGCAGCCTTGGACTAGCGGGAGCCGGTACGCAGTATTTT
D gene: TRBD2
J gene: TRBJ2-3
clone size: -
V gene: TRBV14

CDR3 protein: CASSVPGSSYNEQFF
CDR3 DNA: TGTGCCAGCAGTGTCCCCGGGAGCTCCTACAATGAGCAGTTCTTC
D gene: -
J gene: TRBJ2-1
clone size: -
V gene: TRBV25-1

CDR3 protein: CAISDVTDETQYF
CDR3 DNA: TGTGCCATCAGTGATGTGACAGACGAGACCCAGTACTTC
D gene: -
J gene: TRBJ2-5
clone size: -
V gene: TRBV10-3

CDR3 protein: CAWSVGGGAREQYF
CDR3 DNA: TGTGCCTGGAGTGTCGGGGGGGGTGCGAGGGAGCAGTACTTC
D gene: TRBD2
J gene: TRBJ2-7
clone size: -
V gene: TRBV30

CDR3 protein: CASSLRTGVAYTF
CDR3 DNA: TGCGCCAGCAGCCTACGGACAGGGGTCGCCTACACCTTC
D gene: TRBD1
J gene: TRBJ1-2
clone size: -
V gene: TRBV5-1

CDR3 protein: CASSSVRDSGNTIYF
CDR3 DNA: TGTGCCAGCAGCTCCGTCAGGGATTCTGGAAACACCATATATTTT
D gene: -
J gene: TRBJ1-3
clone size: -
V gene: TRBV7-6

CDR3 protein: CASSPGQGLHEQYF
CDR3 DNA: TGTGCCAGCAGCCCGGGACAGGGACTCCACGAGCAGTACTTC
D gene: TRBD1
J gene: TRBJ2-7
clone size: medium-sized
V gene: TRBV7-8

CDR3 protein: CASSLALSASSYNEQFF
CDR3 DNA: TGTGCCAGCAGCTTAGCCCTAAGCGCTAGCTCCTACAATGAGCAGTTCTTC
D gene: -
J gene: TRBJ2-1
clone size: -
V gene: TRBV7-8

CDR3 protein: CASSAQVADTQYF
CDR3 DNA: TGTGCCAGCAGTGCTCAGGTCGCAGATACGCAGTATTTT
D gene: -
J gene: TRBJ2-3
clone size: -
V gene: TRBV2

CDR3 protein: CASSLSGTVSYEQYF
CDR3 DNA: TGTGCCAGCAGTTTAAGTGGGACAGTGTCCTACGAGCAGTACTTC
D gene: TRBD1
J gene: TRBJ2-7
clone size: -
V gene: TRBV27

CDR3 protein: CASSLGIGEAGRSYNEQFF
CDR3 DNA: TGTGCCAGCAGCTTAGGGATAGGGGAGGCGGGGCGATCCTACAATGAGCAGTTCTTC
D gene: -
J gene: TRBJ2-1
clone size: -
V gene: TRBV7-9

CDR3 protein: CASTRGGLADSYEQYF
CDR3 DNA: TGCGCCAGCACTCGGGGGGGACTAGCGGACTCCTACGAGCAGTACTTC
D gene: TRBD2
J gene: TRBJ2-7
clone size: once
V gene: TRBV5-1

CDR3 protein: CASSRQISPIYEQYF
CDR3 DNA: TGTGCCAGCAGTCGACAGATCTCCCCGATTTACGAGCAGTACTTC
D gene: -
J gene: TRBJ2-7
clone size: -
V gene: TRBV6-1

CDR3 protein: CAWSVQGDGELFF
CDR3 DNA: TGTGCCTGGAGTGTACAAGGGGACGGGGAGCTGTTTTTT
D gene: -
J gene: TRBJ2-2
clone size: once
V gene: TRBV30

CDR3 protein: CAWSVQGTQPQHF
CDR3 DNA: TGTGCCTGGAGTGTACAGGGCACTCAGCCCCAGCATTTT
D gene: -
J gene: TRBJ1-5
clone size: -
V gene: TRBV30

CDR3 protein: CASSSGGATKNIQYF
CDR3 DNA: TGTGCCAGCAGCTCAGGGGGCGCGACCAAAAACATTCAGTACTTC
D gene: TRBD1
J gene: TRBJ2-4
clone size: -
V gene: TRBV5-4

CDR3 protein: CASSLGGSPGNEQFF
CDR3 DNA: TGCGCCAGCAGCTTAGGAGGGTCCCCCGGCAATGAGCAGTTCTTC
D gene: -
J gene: TRBJ2-1
clone size: -
V gene: TRBV5-1

CDR3 protein: CASSVAGNTEAFF
CDR3 DNA: TGTGCCAGCAGCGTAGCAGGGAACACTGAAGCTTTCTTT
D gene: -
J gene: TRBJ1-1
clone size: -
V gene: TRBV9

CDR3 protein: CASSSPGLAGDTDTQYF
CDR3 DNA: TGTGCCAGCAGCTCACCCGGACTAGCGGGCGACACAGATACGCAGTATTTT
D gene: TRBD2
J gene: TRBJ2-3
clone size: -
V gene: TRBV5-4

CDR3 protein: CASSQELQGAQETQYF
CDR3 DNA: TGTGCCAGCAGCCAAGAACTACAGGGGGCCCAGGAGACCCAGTACTTC
D gene: TRBD1
J gene: TRBJ2-5
clone size: -
V gene: TRBV4-2

CDR3 protein: CASSYSNTNQETQYF
CDR3 DNA: TGTGCCAGCAGTTACTCGAACACGAACCAAGAGACCCAGTACTTC
D gene: -
J gene: TRBJ2-5
clone size: -
V gene: TRBV6-5

CDR3 protein: CASSLEYEQYF
CDR3 DNA: TGTGCCAGCAGCCTCGAGTACGAGCAGTACTTC
D gene: -
J gene: TRBJ2-7
clone size: -
V gene: TRBV7-9

CDR3 protein: CARSLNLRGIGNSTDTQYF
CDR3 DNA: TGTGCCAGAAGCTTGAATCTCAGGGGTATCGGGAATAGCACAGATACGCAGTATTTT
D gene: -
J gene: TRBJ2-3
clone size: -
V gene: TRBV5-3

CDR3 protein: CASSLTGGFYNEQFF
CDR3 DNA: TGTGCCAGCAGCCTGACGGGGGGCTTTTACAATGAGCAGTTCTTC
D gene: -
J gene: TRBJ2-1
clone size: -
V gene: TRBV5-4

CDR3 protein: CATSRDLGVYEQYF
CDR3 DNA: TGTGCCACCAGCAGAGATCTCGGTGTCTACGAGCAGTACTTC
D gene: -
J gene: TRBJ2-7
clone size: -
V gene: TRBV15

CDR3 protein: CASSRPGTGLGTGNTIYF
CDR3 DNA: TGTGCCAGCAGCCGTCCCGGGACAGGGCTTGGTACTGGAAACACCATATATTTT
D gene: TRBD1
J gene: TRBJ1-3
clone size: -
V gene: TRBV4-2

CDR3 protein: CASSFALPSTGTSGRLASYNEQFF
CDR3 DNA: TGCGCCAGCAGCTTTGCCTTACCTTCTACCGGGACTAGCGGGAGATTGGCATCCTACAATGAGCAGTTCTTC
D gene: TRBD2
J gene: TRBJ2-1
clone size: -
V gene: TRBV5-1

CDR3 protein: CASSPGRGLPNTDTQYF
CDR3 DNA: TGCGCCAGCAGCCCTGGAAGGGGCCTTCCAAACACAGATACGCAGTATTTT
D gene: -
J gene: TRBJ2-3
clone size: -
V gene: TRBV5-1

CDR3 protein: CASSQSLERAGQPQHF
CDR3 DNA: TGCGCCAGCAGTCAATCGTTAGAGCGGGCGGGTCAGCCCCAGCATTTT
D gene: -
J gene: TRBJ1-5
clone size: -
V gene: TRBV23-1

CDR3 protein: CASMDRLMNTEAFF
CDR3 DNA: TGTGCCAGCATGGACAGACTCATGAACACTGAAGCTTTCTTT
D gene: -
J gene: TRBJ1-1
clone size: -
V gene: TRBV27

CDR3 protein: CASSDRANYGYTF
CDR3 DNA: TGTGCCAGCAGTGACAGGGCGAACTATGGCTACACCTTC
D gene: -
J gene: TRBJ1-2
clone size: -
V gene: TRBV2

CDR3 protein: CASSYAGTGNTEAFF
CDR3 DNA: TGTGCCAGCAGTTATGCCGGGACAGGTAACACTGAAGCTTTCTTT
D gene: TRBD1
J gene: TRBJ1-1
clone size: -
V gene: TRBV28

CDR3 protein: CASSERDSSYNEQFF
CDR3 DNA: TGTGCCAGCAGTGAAAGGGACAGCTCCTACAATGAGCAGTTCTTC
D gene: TRBD1
J gene: TRBJ2-1
clone size: -
V gene: TRBV2

CDR3 protein: CASSTTGGPNEKLFF
CDR3 DNA: TGTGCCAGTAGTACTACAGGGGGACCTAATGAAAAACTGTTTTTT
D gene: TRBD1
J gene: TRBJ1-4
clone size: -
V gene: TRBV19

CDR3 protein: CATQPAPRDYTYEQYF
CDR3 DNA: TGTGCCACCCAGCCAGCCCCCCGGGACTACACCTACGAGCAGTACTTC
D gene: TRBD2
J gene: TRBJ2-7
clone size: few
V gene: TRBV10-3

CDR3 protein: CASSTKTGYGYTF
CDR3 DNA: TGTGCCAGTAGTACCAAGACAGGGTACGGCTACACCTTC
D gene: TRBD1
J gene: TRBJ1-2
clone size: -
V gene: TRBV19

CDR3 protein: CASSLGLANEQFF
CDR3 DNA: TGCGCCAGCAGCTTGGGACTAGCTAATGAGCAGTTCTTC
D gene: TRBD2
J gene: TRBJ2-1
clone size: -
V gene: TRBV5-1

CDR3 protein: CASSAQALLAASYNEQFF
CDR3 DNA: TGTGCCAGCAGCGCCCAAGCACTACTAGCGGCCTCCTACAATGAGCAGTTCTTC
D gene: TRBD2
J gene: TRBJ2-1
clone size: -
V gene: TRBV7-2

CDR3 protein: CASSLGSGGGYGYTF
CDR3 DNA: TGCGCCAGCAGCTTGGGATCAGGCGGGGGCTATGGCTACACCTTC
D gene: -
J gene: TRBJ1-2
clone size: -
V gene: TRBV5-1

CDR3 protein: CASSEAQQAYSYEQYF
CDR3 DNA: TGTGCCAGCAGTGAAGCGCAACAGGCCTACTCCTACGAGCAGTACTTC
D gene: -
J gene: TRBJ2-7
clone size: -
V gene: TRBV2

CDR3 protein: CASSLVTGTSTDTQYF
CDR3 DNA: TGTGCCAGCAGCTTAGTCACAGGCACGAGCACAGATACGCAGTATTTT
D gene: -
J gene: TRBJ2-3
clone size: -
V gene: TRBV7-8

CDR3 protein: CASRTENTGELFF
CDR3 DNA: TGTGCCAGCAGGACTGAGAACACCGGGGAGCTGTTTTTT
D gene: -
J gene: TRBJ2-2
clone size: -
V gene: TRBV28

CDR3 protein: CASSPGTSGRASSYEQYF
CDR3 DNA: TGTGCCAGCTCACCGGGGACTAGCGGGAGGGCGAGCTCCTACGAGCAGTACTTC
D gene: TRBD2
J gene: TRBJ2-7
clone size: -
V gene: TRBV18

CDR3 protein: CASSDQGSGQPQHF
CDR3 DNA: TGTGCCAGCAGCGATCAGGGGTCGGGTCAGCCCCAGCATTTT
D gene: -
J gene: TRBJ1-5
clone size: -
V gene: TRBV7-9

CDR3 protein: CSSLPSGRASTDTQYF
CDR3 DNA: TGCAGCAGCCTCCCCAGCGGGAGGGCAAGCACAGATACGCAGTATTTT
D gene: TRBD2
J gene: TRBJ2-3
clone size: -
V gene: TRBV29-1

CDR3 protein: CASSQQGAGYGYTF
CDR3 DNA: TGCGCCAGCAGCCAACAGGGGGCCGGCTATGGCTACACCTTC
D gene: TRBD1
J gene: TRBJ1-2
clone size: -
V gene: TRBV4-1

CDR3 protein: CASSRQETQYF
CDR3 DNA: TGTGCCAGCAGCCGTCAAGAGACCCAGTACTTC
D gene: -
J gene: TRBJ2-5
clone size: -
V gene: TRBV6-6

CDR3 protein: CASSLGQNTGELFF
CDR3 DNA: TGTGCCAGCAGCTTAGGACAGAACACCGGGGAGCTGTTTTTT
D gene: -
J gene: TRBJ2-2
clone size: -
V gene: TRBV11-3

CDR3 protein: CASSPQGESYNEQFF
CDR3 DNA: TGTGCCAGCAGTCCTCAGGGGGAATCCTACAATGAGCAGTTCTTC
D gene: TRBD1
J gene: TRBJ2-1
clone size: -
V gene: TRBV27

CDR3 protein: CASSLAAGASQETQYF
CDR3 DNA: TGTGCCAGCAGCTTGGCGGCAGGGGCAAGCCAAGAGACCCAGTACTTC
D gene: -
J gene: TRBJ2-5
clone size: -
V gene: TRBV5-4

CDR3 protein: CASSAGEDLSTDTQYF
CDR3 DNA: TGTGCCAGCAGCGCGGGAGAAGATCTGAGCACAGATACGCAGTATTTT
D gene: TRBD2
J gene: TRBJ2-3
clone size: -
V gene: TRBV11-3

CDR3 protein: CASRDDRGGTEAFF
CDR3 DNA: TGTGCCAGCAGGGACGACAGGGGGGGGACTGAAGCTTTCTTT
D gene: TRBD1
J gene: TRBJ1-1
clone size: -
V gene: TRBV25-1

CDR3 protein: CASSAGTSLGEQFF
CDR3 DNA: TGTGCCAGCAGCGCAGGGACTAGCTTGGGTGAGCAGTTCTTC
D gene: TRBD2
J gene: TRBJ2-1
clone size: once
V gene: TRBV7-2